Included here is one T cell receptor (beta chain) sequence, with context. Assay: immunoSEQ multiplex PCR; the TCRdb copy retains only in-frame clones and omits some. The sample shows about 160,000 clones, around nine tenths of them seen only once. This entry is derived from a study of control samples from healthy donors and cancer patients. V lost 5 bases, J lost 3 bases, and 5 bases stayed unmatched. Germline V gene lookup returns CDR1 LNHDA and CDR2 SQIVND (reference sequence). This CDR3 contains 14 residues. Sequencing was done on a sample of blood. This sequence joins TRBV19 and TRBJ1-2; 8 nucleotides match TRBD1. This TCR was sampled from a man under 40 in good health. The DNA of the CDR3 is TGTGCCAGTAGTGTCGGGACAGGTGACTATGGCTACACCTTC. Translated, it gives CASSVGTGDYGYTF.